Shown below are 32 T cell receptor beta chains from a single sample sequenced in a study of blood T cell repertoires in COVID-19. Only in-frame clones appear in the TCRdb table, and some are missing; sequencing was by immunoSEQ multiplex PCR. This table has about 400,000 clones, about nine tenths appearing once. Sequencing was done on a sample of peripheral blood. Source of these receptors: a woman aged 25 to 39 with active or convalescent COVID-19.

The J gene is TRBJ1-1, the V gene TRBV28; tentatively, D is TRBD1 (5 bases). The germline V and J ends were trimmed by 5 bases and 11 bases, with 18 bases remaining between them. The CDR3 has 13 amino acids. Germline-derived CDR1 and CDR2 are MDHEN and SYDVKM. The CDR3 sequence is CASSPVLGTRAFF. The CDR3 coding sequence is TGTGCCAGCAGTCCTGTTCTGGGGACTCGGGCTTTCTTT.

The chain employs TRBV5-1 and TRBJ1-2, with a weak D call TRBD1 (5 bases). This CDR3 region has 13 residues. The V gene lost 5 bases and the J gene lost 2 bases, with 10 bases spanning the gap. Per germline, CDR1 SGHRS and CDR2 YFSETQ. The CDR3 DNA follows: TGCGCCAGCAGACAGGACGGAAACTATGGCTACACCTTC. Amino acid sequence: CASRQDGNYGYTF.

This rearrangement joins TRBV19 to TRBJ2-2; TRBD2 matches at 9 bases. CDR3 length: 17 residues. V shed 1 base, J shed 4 bases, and the junction held 7 bases outside the gene matches. Germline V gene lookup returns CDR1 LNHDA and CDR2 SQIVND (reference sequence). The CDR3 loop reads CASSIGRLAGSTGELFF. DNA for the CDR3: TGTGCCAGTAGTATAGGTAGGCTAGCGGGGAGCACCGGGGAGCTGTTTTTT.

The CDR3 sequence: CASSYGTGDTDTQYF. The CDR3 bases are TGTGCCAGCAGTTACGGGACAGGGGACACAGATACGCAGTATTTT. This chain joins TRBV6-5 and TRBJ2-3; 10 nucleotides match TRBD1. V shed 2 bases and J 2 bases; nucleotides not matched to a gene: 1. The CDR3 totals 15 residues. Per the germline V gene, CDR1 is MNHEY and CDR2 is SVGAGI.

The chain carries TRBV9 and TRBJ1-2; 9 bases line up with TRBD1. J lost 2 bases, V lost 3 bases, and 2 bases had no gene match. Germline V lookup: CDR1 SGDLS, CDR2 YYNGEE. This CDR3 region has 14 residues. CDR3 sequence (DNA): TGTGCCAGCAGCGGGGGGACAGGGAACTATGGCTACACCTTC. It specifies CASSGGTGNYGYTF.

The rearrangement uses TRBV10-2 and TRBJ2-5; 8 positions match TRBD1. The V segment lost 6 bases and the J segment 5 bases; nucleotides outside the gene matches: 5. This CDR3 is 13 amino acids long. Germline loops: CDR1 WSHSY, CDR2 SAAADI. CDR3 amino acids: CASRQGALETQYF. CDR3 sequence (DNA): TGCGCCAGCAGGCAGGGGGCCTTGGAGACCCAGTACTTC.

The chain uses TRBV3-1 (or the pseudogene TRBV3-2) and TRBJ2-6; 8 bases agree with TRBD1. The length of the CDR3 is 18 residues. Trimming removed 1 base from V and 0 bases from J; junction bases left unmatched: 5. Germline CDR1 and CDR2: LGHDT and YNNKEL (reference sequence). The CDR3 loop is CASSQAGTGSSGANVLTF. CDR3 DNA sequence: TGTGCCAGCAGCCAAGCTGGGACAGGTAGCTCTGGGGCCAACGTCCTGACTTTC.

V gene TRBV6-5 combines with J gene TRBJ2-7; possible D gene TRBD1, 5 bases. Germline values: CDR1 MNHEY, CDR2 SVGAGI. The V end was cut by 6 bases, the J end by 3 bases, with 18 bases between. This CDR3 is built from 15 residues. CDR3 sequence: CASSNDPTAFYEQYF. CDR3 nucleotide sequence: TGTGCCAGCAGCAATGACCCGACAGCCTTCTACGAGCAGTACTTC.

The J gene is TRBJ2-2, the V gene TRBV9; 8 bases are shared with TRBD1. Germline loops: CDR1 SGDLS, CDR2 YYNGEE. The CDR3 has 15 residues. V lost 3 bases to trimming and J lost 5 bases; unmatched junction nucleotides: 6. DNA for the CDR3: TGTGCCAGCAGCGAGACGGACAGGGTAACCGGGGAGCTGTTTTTT. It codes for CASSETDRVTGELFF.

The rearrangement links TRBV11-2 to TRBJ1-1; unclear D gene. CDR3 length: 14 amino acids. The germline gives CDR1 SGHAT, CDR2 FQNNGV. The V and J ends lost 1 base and 4 bases respectively, with 10 bases between them. This CDR3 reads CASSLGSGSTEAFF. The DNA for the CDR3 is TGTGCCAGCAGCTTAGGTTCGGGGAGCACTGAAGCTTTCTTT.

The V call is TRBV29-1, the J call TRBJ1-2, with D unclear. CDR1 is SQVTM, CDR2 ANQGSEA, per germline. Deletions cut 3 bases from V and 5 bases from J, with 10 bases between. The CDR3 has 12 residues. The CDR3 reads CSVDHSSYGYTF. The CDR3 nucleotides read TGCAGCGTTGACCACAGCTCATATGGCTACACCTTC.

The chain has TRBV19 and TRBJ2-7, with D maybe TRBD1 (6 bases). Per the germline V gene, CDR1 is LNHDA and CDR2 is SQIVND (reference sequence). The CDR3 consists of 16 residues. V was shortened by 2 bases and J by 0 bases, with 14 bases between the two germline ends. The CDR3: CASSISLGTYSYEQYF. The CDR3, as DNA: TGTGCCAGTAGTATATCACTCGGGACATACTCCTACGAGCAGTACTTC.

V gene TRBV3-1 (or the pseudogene TRBV3-2) combines with J gene TRBJ1-1, with no clear D. The length of the CDR3 is 14 residues. With 0 bases removed from V and 3 bases from J, the gap between germline ends came to 8 bases. CDR1 is LGHDT, CDR2 YNNKEL, per germline (reference sequence). The CDR3 protein is CASSQDPPYTEAFF. CDR3 nucleotide sequence: TGTGCCAGCAGCCAAGATCCCCCGTACACTGAAGCTTTCTTT.

The chain couples TRBV4-1 to TRBJ2-7, with 7 positions matching TRBD1. The CDR3 consists of 16 residues. CDR1 MGHRA and CDR2 YSYEKL come from the germline V gene. V dropped 0 bases and J dropped 3; count of bases not matched to a gene: 8. The CDR3 is CASSQDERQGDYEQYF. The CDR3 region has the DNA TGCGCCAGCAGCCAAGATGAGAGACAGGGTGACTACGAGCAGTACTTC.

This clone was seen only a few times. This chain uses TRBV6-5 with TRBJ1-4, with a tentative D call TRBD1 (6 bases). The CDR3 is made up of 14 amino acids. Germline-derived CDR1 and CDR2 are MNHEY and SVGAGI. V was clipped by 5 bases and J by 8 bases, with 15 bases between them. The CDR3 bases are TGTGCCAGCAGTCCCACAGGGCTCTTGGAAAAACTGTTTTTT. Translating it yields CASSPTGLLEKLFF.

The V and J genes are TRBV10-3 and TRBJ2-7; 9 bases line up with TRBD2. Germline values: CDR1 ENHRY, CDR2 SYGVKD. The CDR3 loop spans 14 amino acids. After removal of 10 bases from V and 1 base from J, the junction contained 8 bases not matched to a gene. The DNA of the CDR3 is TGTGCCACTGTTTCCGCGGGAGGGTCCTACGAGCAGTACTTC. Amino acid sequence: CATVSAGGSYEQYF.

J is TRBJ1-2 and V is TRBV4-2; TRBD1 might be the D (5 bases). The CDR3 sequence is 13 residues long. The germline gives CDR1 LGHNA, CDR2 YNFKEQ. The V gene lost 0 bases and the J gene lost 6 bases, with 8 bases spanning the gap. CDR3 sequence (DNA): TGTGCCAGCAGCCAAGACCCAGGGCATGGCTACACCTTC. Amino acids: CASSQDPGHGYTF.

This clone was detected only once. The chain joins TRBV30 to TRBJ1-1; 8 nucleotides align to TRBD1. V was pared by 5 bases and J by 7 bases, with 15 bases of the junction left unmatched. The CDR3 runs to 15 residues. Germline loops: CDR1 GTSNPN, CDR2 SVGIG (reference sequence). This CDR3 reads CAWDTGQGPLLEAFF. The DNA for the CDR3 is TGTGCCTGGGACACCGGACAGGGCCCCCTGCTTGAAGCTTTCTTT.

The chain employs TRBV14 and TRBJ2-7, with 8 bases identical to TRBD2. With V trimmed by 4 bases and J by 2 bases, 7 bases remained unmatched. CDR1 is SGHDN and CDR2 is FVKESK in the germline V gene. CDR3 size: 15 residues. CDR3 residues: CASSLRLAPTYEQYF. DNA for the CDR3: TGTGCCAGCAGCCTAAGACTAGCGCCTACCTACGAGCAGTACTTC.

This chain connects TRBV7-6 to TRBJ1-3, with 7 bases identical to TRBD1. The CDR3 totals 14 residues. The germline V gene has CDR1 SGHVS and CDR2 FNYEAQ. V dropped 4 bases and J dropped 3; count of bases not matched to a gene: 3. The CDR3, as DNA: TGTGCCAGCAGCTGGGGACAGAGTGGAAACACCATATATTTT. It yields the protein CASSWGQSGNTIYF.

The chain carries TRBV6-1 and TRBJ2-1; perhaps TRBD2 as D (6 bases). Germline CDR1 and CDR2: MNHNS and SASEGT. There are 15 residues in the CDR3. With 1 base removed from V and 4 bases from J, the gap between germline ends came to 11 bases. CDR3 DNA sequence: TGTGCCAGCAGTGAAGGGGTAGGGACTTACAATGAGCAGTTCTTC. It yields the protein CASSEGVGTYNEQFF.

V is TRBV5-5 and J is TRBJ2-1; a possible D gene is TRBD2 (6 bases). Trimming took 3 bases from V and 1 from J, leaving 8 bases between them. There are 14 residues in the CDR3. The germline V gene encodes CDR1 SGHKS and CDR2 YYEKEE (reference sequence). As DNA, the CDR3 is TGTGCCAGCAGCTGGGGGGATTCCTACAATGAGCAGTTCTTC. As protein: CASSWGDSYNEQFF.

The chain couples TRBV12-2 to TRBJ1-1; the DNA was not used to check the table's D call, TRBD1. TRBV12-2 is classified as a pseudogene. This CDR3 spans 14 amino acids. The chain's CDR3 is CASRPGHPNTEAFF. The CDR3, as DNA: TGTGCAAGTCGCCCGGGACATCCGAACACTGAAGCTTTCTTT.

The rearrangement uses TRBV5-1 and TRBJ2-7; 7 nucleotides agree with TRBD1. The V gene end was trimmed by 4 bases and the J gene end by 3 bases; junction bases not matched to a gene: 4. This CDR3 contains 13 residues. Germline V gene data show CDR1 as SGHRS and CDR2 as YFSETQ. CDR3 bases: TGCGCCAGCAGCCCGACAGGGAACTACGAGCAGTACTTC. Translated, it gives CASSPTGNYEQYF. Supplemented by reference TRBV5-1 and TRBJ2-7, the full variable domain reads KAGVTQTPRYLIKTRGQQVTLSCSPISGHRSVSWYQQTPGQGLQFLFEYFSETQRNKGNFPGRFSGRQFSNSRSEMNVSTLELGDSALYLCASSPTGNYEQYFGPGTRLTVT.

The chain recombines TRBV11-2 with TRBJ2-7; D remains unclear. Germline lookup yields CDR1 SGHAT and CDR2 FQNNGV. V shed 0 bases and J shed 0 bases, with 6 bases lying between them. The CDR3 runs 14 residues. The CDR3 reads CASSLDLSSYEQYF. CDR3 bases: TGTGCCAGCAGCTTAGATCTAAGCTCCTACGAGCAGTACTTC.

V gene TRBV7-2 combines with J gene TRBJ2-1; 7 nucleotides align to TRBD2. The CDR3 sequence is 18 residues long. CDR1 is SGHTA and CDR2 is FQGNSA in the germline V gene. Unmatched junction bases numbered 19, after V lost 7 bases and J lost 4 bases. The CDR3 region has the DNA TGTGCCAGCATGCACTTCGCGGGGGTCGGTCAAAGGTACAATGAGCAGTTCTTC. This sequence encodes CASMHFAGVGQRYNEQFF.

The chain couples TRBV6-6 to TRBJ2-2; D call uncertain. This CDR3 is 13 amino acids long. With 6 bases removed from V and 5 bases from J, the gap between germline ends came to 10 bases. The germline V gene encodes CDR1 MNHNY and CDR2 SVGAGI (reference sequence). CDR3 bases: TGTGCCAGCAGCACCCCGAGGACCGGGGAGCTGTTTTTT. Its translation is CASSTPRTGELFF.

The V call is TRBV9, the J call TRBJ1-2; 9 bases match TRBD1. CDR3 length: 15 amino acids. Trimming at V came to 0 bases and at J to 4 bases, leaving 4 bases not matched to a gene. CDR1 and CDR2 from the germline V gene are SGDLS and YYNGEE. The CDR3 nucleotides read TGTGCCAGCAGCGTAGCTACAGGGGGCTCCTATGGCTACACCTTC. This gives the protein CASSVATGGSYGYTF.

This sequence joins TRBV20-1 and TRBJ1-2; D is undetermined. This CDR3 is built from 14 residues. Germline CDR1 and CDR2: DFQATT and SNEGSKA (reference sequence). V lost 3 bases to trimming and J lost 2 bases, with 13 bases between them. CDR3 protein: CSASHSSGNYGYTF. Written as DNA, the CDR3 is TGCAGTGCTAGTCACAGCTCGGGGAACTATGGCTACACCTTC.

This clone was observed a few times. The chain employs TRBV7-2 and TRBJ2-3; D perhaps matches TRBD1 (7 bases). CDR1 and CDR2 from the germline V gene are SGHTA and FQGNSA. The CDR3 is 15 residues long. V lost 3 bases, J lost 3 bases, and 13 bases lay in between. CDR3 region: CASSFSGGGTDTQYF. CDR3 coding DNA: TGTGCCAGCAGCTTCTCAGGGGGAGGTACAGATACGCAGTATTTT.

This clone was seen just once. V usage is TRBV6-1 and J usage is TRBJ1-1; TRBD1 aligns across 7 bases. The CDR3 is 13 amino acids. The germline CDR1 and CDR2 sequences are MNHNS and SASEGT. Trimming removed 3 bases from V and 8 bases from J; junction bases left unmatched: 6. The CDR3: CASSETGLAEAFF. In nucleotides, the CDR3 is TGTGCCAGCAGTGAGACAGGGCTTGCGGAAGCTTTCTTT.

V gene TRBV29-1 combines with J gene TRBJ2-1; the match to TRBD2 covers 9 bases. CDR1 and CDR2 (germline): SQVTM, ANQGSEA. J gave up 6 bases and V 3 bases, and 12 bases lay outside the gene matches. This CDR3 is 16 amino acids long. CDR3 sequence reads: CSVEFSGSLFGNEQFF. In nucleotides, the CDR3 is TGCAGCGTTGAGTTTAGCGGGAGTTTATTTGGCAATGAGCAGTTCTTC.